Below, 21 T cell receptor beta chains from the same sample are listed, as sequenced in a study of blood T cell repertoires in COVID-19. Only in-frame clones appear in the TCRdb table, and some are missing; sequencing was by immunoSEQ multiplex PCR. Of 180,000 or so clones in the sample, roughly 83% were seen once. The sequenced material came from PBMCs or T cells enriched from blood (not recorded which). The receptors shown here come from a woman aged 55-70 years who had recovered from COVID-19.

This clone was detected a few times. The chain links TRBV3-1 (or the pseudogene TRBV3-2) to TRBJ2-2; D is unresolved. There are 17 residues in the CDR3. Germline-derived CDR1 and CDR2 are LGHDT and YNNKEL (reference sequence). Trimming removed 4 bases from V and 5 bases from J, with 20 bases in between. CDR3 sequence reads: CASSLAGTVRVTGELFF. The CDR3 DNA follows: TGTGCCAGCAGCCTGGCCGGAACAGTCCGTGTAACCGGGGAGCTGTTTTTT.

The rearrangement uses TRBV5-8 and TRBJ1-1, with 12 bases that match TRBD1. The germline V gene has CDR1 SGHTS and CDR2 YDEGEE. The CDR3 runs 17 residues. Losses at the gene ends were 4 bases for V and 3 bases for J; bases not matched to a gene: 10. The CDR3 DNA reads as TGTGCCAGCAGCACGGGGACAGGGGGCGCGTCGGACACTGAAGCTTTCTTT. This sequence encodes CASSTGTGGASDTEAFF.

In this sample, this clone turned up once. V gene TRBV28 combines with J gene TRBJ1-1, with TRBD1 as a possible D gene (5 bases). V lost 1 base to trimming and J lost 3 bases, with 9 bases between them. There are 14 residues in the CDR3. Germline V gene sequence: CDR1 MDHEN, CDR2 SYDVKM. CDR3 coding DNA: TGTGCCAGCAGTTTATATGGGGGGGACACTGAAGCTTTCTTT. Translated: CASSLYGGDTEAFF.

The chain uses TRBV18 and TRBJ1-1; TRBD1 might be the D (6 bases). Between the trimmed V and J ends, which lost 3 bases and 1 base, there was a span of 9 bases. Germline V gives CDR1 KGHSH, CDR2 LQKENI. This CDR3 has 14 residues. For the CDR3, the DNA is TGTGCCAGCTCACCGGTACAGGGGAACACTGAAGCTTTCTTT. The encoded protein is CASSPVQGNTEAFF.

The chain links TRBV5-4 to TRBJ2-1; 9 nucleotides match TRBD2. CDR3 length equals 16 residues. V gave up 0 bases and J gave up 9 bases; unmatched junction bases: 10. CDR1 and CDR2 (germline): SGHNT, YYREEE (reference sequence). The CDR3 loop reads CASSLAGGGRAREQFF. For the CDR3, the DNA is TGTGCCAGCAGCTTGGCCGGAGGCGGGAGGGCCCGTGAGCAGTTCTTC.

This clone appeared once. The chain is built from TRBV7-8 and TRBJ2-2; 11 bases align to TRBD2. This CDR3 region has 18 residues. Germline V gene lookup returns CDR1 SGHVS and CDR2 FQNEAQ. The V gene end was trimmed by 0 bases and the J gene end by 1 base; junction bases not matched to a gene: 4. CDR3 nucleotide sequence: TGTGCCAGCAGCTTAGCGAGTACTAGCGGGAGGAACACCGGGGAGCTGTTTTTT. As protein: CASSLASTSGRNTGELFF.

The chain links TRBV28 to TRBJ1-4; TRBD1 matches 7 bases. CDR3 size: 15 residues. Germline CDR1 MDHEN, CDR2 SYDVKM. Trimming removed 5 bases from V and 5 bases from J; junction bases left unmatched: 8. The CDR3 region has the DNA TGTGCCAGCAGTGGGGCCGGGACAGTAAATGAAAAACTGTTTTTT. Encoded protein: CASSGAGTVNEKLFF. Supplemented by reference TRBV28 and TRBJ1-4, the full variable domain reads DVKVTQSSRYLVKRTGEKVFLECVQDMDHENMFWYRQDPGLGLRLIYFSYDVKMKEKGDIPEGYSVSREKKERFSLILESASTNQTSMYLCASSGAGTVNEKLFFGSGTQLSVL.

This clone appeared once. The genes are TRBV2 and TRBJ1-5; D possibly corresponds to TRBD1 (5 bases). Germline V lookup: CDR1 SNHLY, CDR2 FYNNEI. This CDR3 region has 13 residues. Trimming shortened V by 7 bases and J by 4 bases, and 11 bases separated the two germline ends. The CDR3 region has the DNA TGTGCCAGCACCAGGGAAGGTAATCAGCCCCAGCATTTT. It yields the protein CASTREGNQPQHF.

J is TRBJ2-7 and V is TRBV6-4, with 8 nucleotides matching TRBD2. Germline V lookup: CDR1 MRHNA, CDR2 SNTAGT. The V gene end was trimmed by 5 bases and the J gene end by 0 bases; junction bases not matched to a gene: 6. The CDR3 is 15 residues long. CDR3 sequence (DNA): TGTGCCAGCAGTTTCCTAGCGGGTAACTCCTACGAGCAGTACTTC. Its protein product is CASSFLAGNSYEQYF.

This clone has just one count. The V gene is TRBV2, the J gene TRBJ1-5; D remains unclear. Trimming left V 5 bases short and J 0 bases short, with 8 bases between. CDR3 length equals 14 residues. Germline CDR1 reads SNHLY; CDR2 reads FYNNEI. The CDR3 spells CASSILNSNQPQHF. The CDR3 DNA sequence: TGTGCCAGCAGTATCCTAAATAGCAATCAGCCCCAGCATTTT.

Written as DNA, the CDR3 is TGTGCCAGCAGCCAAGCTGGGGCAGGGATCAATTCACCCCTCCACTTT. The encoded protein is CASSQAGAGINSPLHF. This chain connects TRBV3-1 (or the pseudogene TRBV3-2) to TRBJ1-6; maybe TRBD1 (5 bases). The V end was cut by 1 base, the J end by 7 bases, with 14 bases between. Germline values: CDR1 LGHDT, CDR2 YNNKEL (reference sequence). CDR3 length: 16 residues.

The J gene is TRBJ2-4, the V gene TRBV28, with D maybe TRBD2 (7 bases). V lost 8 bases and J lost 0, with 17 bases in between. The CDR3 is 16 residues long. Germline assignment: CDR1 MDHEN and CDR2 SYDVKM. The CDR3 is CASSKRGGLAKNIQYF. CDR3 nucleotide sequence: TGTGCCAGCTCGAAAAGGGGGGGGCTAGCCAAAAACATTCAGTACTTC.

V usage is TRBV5-4 and J usage is TRBJ1-2; possible D gene TRBD1, 6 bases. V dropped 1 base and J dropped 4 bases, with 11 bases sitting between them. The CDR3 sequence is 14 residues long. The germline V gene has CDR1 SGHNT and CDR2 YYREEE (reference sequence). The DNA of the CDR3 is TGTGCCAGCAGCTTGCCAGGGGCTGGCTATGGCTACACCTTC. Translating it yields CASSLPGAGYGYTF.

J is TRBJ2-7 and V is TRBV5-1; TRBD2 agrees at 7 bases. Germline values: CDR1 SGHRS, CDR2 YFSETQ. CDR3 length: 11 amino acids. Unmatched junction bases numbered 4, after V lost 3 bases and J lost 10 bases. CDR3 region: CASSSSSGQYF. Here the CDR3 DNA reads TGCGCCAGCAGCTCCTCTAGCGGACAGTACTTC.

The chain recombines TRBV10-1 with TRBJ2-7; 7 bases align to TRBD1. Germline CDR1 and CDR2: WNHNN and SYGVQD (reference sequence). V gave up 5 bases and J gave up 2 bases; unmatched junction bases: 3. The CDR3 is 13 amino acids. The CDR3 sequence is CASSRQGAYEQYF. For the CDR3, the DNA is TGCGCCAGCAGTAGACAGGGAGCCTACGAGCAGTACTTC.

V usage is TRBV11-2 and J usage is TRBJ2-1; 9 nucleotides align to TRBD2. With 9 bases clipped from V and 7 bases from J, the junction kept 22 bases outside the gene matches. The germline V gene encodes CDR1 SGHAT and CDR2 FQNNGV. The CDR3 is made up of 18 amino acids. CDR3 in DNA: TGTGCCAGTTCGTGGAGTAGCGGGAGAACGGTTTATAAGAATGAGCAGTTCTTC. This translates into CASSWSSGRTVYKNEQFF.

In DNA, the CDR3 is TGTGCTAGTGGACTAGAGTCCGGGGAGCTGTTTTTT. Translated: CASGLESGELFF. This chain joins TRBV12-5 and TRBJ2-2, with a possible D match to TRBD2 (5 bases). The V gene's germline CDR1 is LGHNT and CDR2 FRNRAP. CDR3 size: 12 residues. The V and J ends lost 6 bases and 6 bases respectively, with 8 bases between them.

This clone showed up just once. The chain has TRBV18 and TRBJ2-5; 13 bases are shared with TRBD2. This CDR3 spans 17 amino acids. V lost 4 bases, J lost 5 bases, and 10 bases stayed unmatched. From germline, CDR1 is KGHSH and CDR2 LQKENI. As DNA, the CDR3 is TGTGCCAGCTCACAAGAACGACTAGCGGGGGGCGTGGAGACCCAGTACTTC. As protein: CASSQERLAGGVETQYF. Together with reference TRBV18 and TRBJ2-5, the CDR3 gives the full variable domain: NAGVMQNPRHLVRRRGQEARLRCSPMKGHSHVYWYRQLPEEGLKFMVYLQKENIIDESGMPKERFSAEFPKEGPSILRIQQVVRGDSAAYFCASSQERLAGGVETQYFGPGTRLLVL.

V and J are TRBV30 and TRBJ2-1; TRBD2 matches 8 bases. Germline trimming cut 4 bases from V and 6 bases from J; bases unmatched to any gene: 23. The CDR3 extends over 19 amino acids. The germline V gene encodes CDR1 GTSNPN and CDR2 SVGIG (reference sequence). This CDR3 reads CAWTDRGWTSHKGVNEQFF. The DNA for the CDR3 is TGTGCCTGGACCGATCGGGGTTGGACTAGCCACAAAGGCGTCAATGAGCAGTTCTTC.

The chain joins TRBV4-2 to TRBJ2-7; D gene unclear. CDR1 and CDR2 from the germline V gene are LGHNA and YNFKEQ. This CDR3 spans 11 amino acids. Trimming took 4 bases from V and 4 from J, leaving 5 bases between them. Here the CDR3 reads CASSPGYEQYF. The DNA of the CDR3 is TGTGCCAGCAGCCCCGGGTACGAGCAGTACTTC.

The chain couples TRBV5-1 to TRBJ2-5; 11 bases are a match to TRBD2. The ends lost 3 bases at V and 1 base at J; junction bases unmatched: 8. Germline-derived CDR1 and CDR2 are SGHRS and YFSETQ. The CDR3 sequence is 17 residues long. DNA for the CDR3: TGCGCCAGCAGCTCTGGGGCTAGCGGGGGGTTCCAAGAGACCCAGTACTTC. Translating gives CASSSGASGGFQETQYF.